The clone carrying this T cell receptor (beta chain) has at least ten counts. Its matching antigen is unknown. These data are taken from a study of T-cell reconstitution after alpha-beta-depleted transplantation in children. Notes on the study in general: Some patients owed their high day-60 TCRbeta diversity to surviving recipient T cells and thymic progenitors. Reported findings indicate that, about two months after transplant, alpha-beta T cells came from several hundred expanded clones, which were derived from non-depleted graft cells. T-cell counts and diversity were attributed mostly to newly produced T cells one year after transplant.

Unique molecular identifiers were built into the TCRbeta library. TCRdb fed the PCR reads into MiXCR, producing one record per CDR3 protein. Seen here are roughly 300,000 distinct CDR3 sequences, around 10% observed once, and the top ten hold around 24%. The germline V gene encodes CDR1 SGHKS and CDR2 YYEKEE (reference sequence). Trimming removed 0 bases at V and 2 bases at J, with 11 bases between. The CDR3 contains 15 residues. The chain has TRBV5-5 and TRBJ1-1; D uncertain. The sequencing used peripheral blood, collected 180 days after TCRalphabeta/CD19-depleted stem cell transplant. This receptor was obtained from a male patient aged 2 to 9 who had a stem cell transplant for chronic granulomatous disease, so the T cells may come from the graft donor. The CDR3 region is CASSLVSEGNTEAFF. CDR3 in DNA: TGTGCCAGCAGCTTGGTATCCGAGGGAAACACTGAAGCTTTCTTT.